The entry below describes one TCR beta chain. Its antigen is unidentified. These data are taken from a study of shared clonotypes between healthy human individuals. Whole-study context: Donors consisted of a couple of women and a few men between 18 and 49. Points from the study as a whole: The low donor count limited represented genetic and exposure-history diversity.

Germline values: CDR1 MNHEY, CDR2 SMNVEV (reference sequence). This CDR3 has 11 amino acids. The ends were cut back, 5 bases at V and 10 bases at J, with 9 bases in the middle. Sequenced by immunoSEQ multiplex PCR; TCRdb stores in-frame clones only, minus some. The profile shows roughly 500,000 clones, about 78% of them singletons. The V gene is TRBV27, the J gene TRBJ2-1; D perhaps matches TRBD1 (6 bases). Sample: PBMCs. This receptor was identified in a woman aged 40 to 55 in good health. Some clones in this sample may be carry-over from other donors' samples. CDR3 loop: CASSLGQEQFF. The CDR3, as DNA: TGTGCCAGCAGTCTAGGACAGGAGCAGTTCTTC.